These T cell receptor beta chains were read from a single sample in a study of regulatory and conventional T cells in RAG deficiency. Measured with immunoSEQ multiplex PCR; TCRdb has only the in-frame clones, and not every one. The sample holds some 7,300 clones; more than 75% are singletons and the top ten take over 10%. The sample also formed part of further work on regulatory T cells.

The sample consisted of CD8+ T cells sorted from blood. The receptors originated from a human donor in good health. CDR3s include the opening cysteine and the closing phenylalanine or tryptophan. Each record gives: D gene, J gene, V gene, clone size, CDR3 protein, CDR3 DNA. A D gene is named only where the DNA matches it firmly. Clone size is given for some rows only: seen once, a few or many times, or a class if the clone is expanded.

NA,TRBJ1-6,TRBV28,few,CASRSGTENSPLHF,TGTGCCAGCAGGTCCGGGACGGAGAATTCACCCCTCCACTTT
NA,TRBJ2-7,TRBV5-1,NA,CASSLAGAGVSYEQYF,TGCGCCAGCAGCTTGGCCGGGGCAGGGGTATCCTACGAGCAGTACTTC
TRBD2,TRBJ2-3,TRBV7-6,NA,CASSLEPGLAGALGSTDTQYF,TGTGCCAGCAGCTTAGAACCGGGACTAGCGGGGGCCCTCGGTAGCACAGATACGCAGTATTTT
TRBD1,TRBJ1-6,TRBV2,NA,CASRAPGQHINSPLHF,TGTGCCAGCAGGGCACCGGGACAGCATATTAATTCACCCCTCCACTTT
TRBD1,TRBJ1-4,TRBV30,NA,CAWIDHRDRSEKLFF,TGTGCCTGGATCGACCACCGGGACAGGAGCGAAAAACTGTTTTTT
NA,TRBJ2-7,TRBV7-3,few,CASSPGLGYEQYF,TGTGCCAGCAGCCCGGGACTGGGCTACGAGCAGTACTTC
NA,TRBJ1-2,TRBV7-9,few,CASSPPGGSYGYTF,TGTGCCAGCAGCCCACCGGGGGGCAGCTATGGCTACACCTTC
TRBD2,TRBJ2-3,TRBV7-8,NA,CASSLELAGYTDTQYF,TGTGCCAGCAGCTTAGAATTAGCGGGGTACACAGATACGCAGTATTTT
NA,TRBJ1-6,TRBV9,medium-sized,CASSASNSPLHF,TGTGCCAGCAGCGCCAGTAATTCACCCCTCCACTTT
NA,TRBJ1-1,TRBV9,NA,CASSGSNTEAFF,TGTGCCAGCAGCGGGTCGAACACTGAAGCTTTCTTT
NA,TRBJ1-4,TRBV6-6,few,CASSYSGGEKLFF,TGTGCCAGCAGTTACTCAGGGGGAGAAAAACTGTTTTTT
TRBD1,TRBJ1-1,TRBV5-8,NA,CASRRQGTVTEAFF,TGTGCCAGCAGACGACAGGGGACGGTGACTGAAGCTTTCTTT
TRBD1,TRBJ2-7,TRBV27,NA,CASSLSGQGAYEQYF,TGTGCCAGCAGTTTATCTGGGCAGGGGGCCTACGAGCAGTACTTC
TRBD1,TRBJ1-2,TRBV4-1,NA,CASSQVGTGESNYGYTF,TGCGCCAGCAGCCAAGTAGGGACAGGGGAATCTAACTATGGCTACACCTTC
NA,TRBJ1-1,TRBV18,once,CASSHPHQDTEAFF,TGTGCCAGCTCACACCCACACCAGGACACTGAAGCTTTCTTT
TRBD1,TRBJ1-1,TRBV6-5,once,CASSFEGQGAQTEAFF,TGTGCCAGCAGTTTCGAAGGACAGGGGGCGCAGACTGAAGCTTTCTTT
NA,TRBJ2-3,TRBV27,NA,CASSFGGVTDTQYF,TGTGCCAGCAGTTTTGGGGGCGTCACAGATACGCAGTATTTT
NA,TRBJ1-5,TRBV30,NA,CAWSVSSRGNQPQHF,TGTGCCTGGAGTGTATCTTCTCGGGGAAATCAGCCCCAGCATTTT
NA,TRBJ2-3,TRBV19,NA,CASSIRDTQYF,TGTGCCAGTAGTATCCGAGACACGCAGTATTTT
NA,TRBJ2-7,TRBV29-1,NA,CSVTRGGEQYF,TGCAGCGTTACAAGGGGTGGGGAGCAGTACTTC
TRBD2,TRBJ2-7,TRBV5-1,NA,CASSFTSGGYEQYF,TGCGCCAGCAGCTTTACTAGCGGGGGTTACGAGCAGTACTTC
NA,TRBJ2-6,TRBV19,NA,CASSVPVSGANVLTF,TGTGCCAGTAGTGTCCCGGTCTCTGGGGCCAACGTCCTGACTTTC
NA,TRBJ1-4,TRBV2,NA,CASSPGGGNEKLFF,TGTGCCAGCAGTCCTGGCGGGGGTAATGAAAAACTGTTTTTT
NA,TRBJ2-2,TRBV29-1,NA,CSVDSANTGELFF,TGCAGCGTTGATAGCGCGAACACCGGGGAGCTGTTTTTT
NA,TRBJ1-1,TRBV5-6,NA,CASSPQRVGATEAFF,TGTGCCAGCAGCCCACAGCGGGTTGGGGCTACTGAAGCTTTCTTT
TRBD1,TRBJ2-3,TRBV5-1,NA,CASSSGQGLDTQYF,TGCGCCAGCAGCTCCGGACAGGGTCTAGATACGCAGTATTTT
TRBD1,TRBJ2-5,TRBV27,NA,CASSPGGQGAWETQYF,TGTGCCAGCAGTCCCGGCGGACAGGGGGCTTGGGAGACCCAGTACTTC
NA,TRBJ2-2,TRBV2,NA,CASIPPNGGLAGELFF,TGTGCCAGCATACCCCCTAACGGGGGTTTGGCCGGGGAGCTGTTTTTT
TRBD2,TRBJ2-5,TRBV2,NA,CASSAHSGGSQETQYF,TGTGCCAGCAGTGCCCACAGCGGGGGATCCCAAGAGACCCAGTACTTC
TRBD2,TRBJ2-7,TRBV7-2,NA,CASSPSGSNYEQYF,TGTGCCAGCAGCCCTAGCGGGAGTAACTACGAGCAGTACTTC
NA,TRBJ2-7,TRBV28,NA,CASRSFNEQYF,TGTGCCAGCAGGTCCTTCAACGAGCAGTACTTC
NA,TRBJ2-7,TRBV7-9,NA,CASSLTMSPVVEQYF,TGTGCCAGCAGCTTAACGATGAGCCCAGTCGTAGAGCAGTACTTC
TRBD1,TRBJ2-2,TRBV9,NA,CASSGNDRGVNTGELFF,TGTGCCAGCAGCGGTAACGACAGGGGAGTTAACACCGGGGAGCTGTTTTTT
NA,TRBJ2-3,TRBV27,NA,CASSLIRYTDTQYF,TGTGCCAGCAGTTTAATCAGATACACAGATACGCAGTATTTT
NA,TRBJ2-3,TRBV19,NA,CASTRGDTQYF,TGTGCCAGTACACGGGGGGATACGCAGTATTTT
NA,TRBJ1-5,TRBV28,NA,CASSPLGASYSNQPQHF,TGTGCCAGCAGTCCCTTAGGAGCAAGCTATAGCAATCAGCCCCAGCATTTT
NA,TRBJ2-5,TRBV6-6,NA,CASSYRGGQETQYF,TGTGCCAGCAGTTACAGGGGGGGACAAGAGACCCAGTACTTC
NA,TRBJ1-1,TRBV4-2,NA,CASSWALSVNTEAFF,TGTGCCAGCAGCTGGGCCTTAAGCGTGAACACTGAAGCTTTCTTT
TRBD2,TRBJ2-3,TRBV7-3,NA,CASSLGLAGGPDTQYF,TGTGCCAGCAGCTTAGGGCTAGCGGGGGGGCCGGATACGCAGTATTTT
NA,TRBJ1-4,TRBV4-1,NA,CASSQDTGSRIGKLFF,TGCGCCAGCAGCCAAGACACAGGGTCCCGAATAGGAAAACTGTTTTTT
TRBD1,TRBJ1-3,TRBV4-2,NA,CASSSLTGVAGNTIYF,TGTGCCAGCAGCAGCTTAACAGGGGTGGCTGGAAACACCATATATTTT